The T cell receptor beta chain described here comes from a study of T-cell reconstitution after alpha-beta-depleted transplantation in children. General observations from the study: Expanded graft clones numbering several hundred reportedly gave rise to alpha-beta T cells about two months after transplant. It was newly produced T cells that mostly accounted for T-cell counts and diversity one year after transplant.

To note about this clonotype: Its antigen remains unknown.

Unique molecular identifiers were incorporated during preparation of the TCRbeta library. TCRdb fed the PCR reads into MiXCR, producing one record per CDR3 protein. The profile covers some 460,000 distinct CDR3 sequences, with about 16% appearing a single time and around 30% taken by the ten largest. The CDR3 consists of 18 residues. Trimming removed 5 bases from V and 3 bases from J, with 26 bases in between. Per the germline V gene, CDR1 is SEHNR and CDR2 is FQNEAQ (reference sequence). The sequence was obtained from a boy in the first two years of life who had a stem cell transplant for Wiskott-Aldrich syndrome, so the T cells may come from the graft donor. The genes are TRBV7-9 and TRBJ2-7, with D perhaps TRBD2 (6 bases). The sequences come from PBMCs, mostly from graft donor cells, collected 360 days after TCRalphabeta/CD19-depleted stem cell transplant. The CDR3 DNA reads as TGTGCCAGCAGCCGACCCCCGGGACTGTTAAACGGAGGCTACGAGCAGTACTTC. It encodes CASSRPPGLLNGGYEQYF.